The 23 T cell receptor beta chains in this list originate from one sample, sequenced in a study of a mutant IDH1 vaccine in newly diagnosed glioma. Data came from immunoSEQ multiplex PCR; TCRdb stores just in-frame clones and leaves some out. The sample has tens of thousands of clones, 82% seen once. Documented time point: baseline, week 1 (first vaccination visit). Treatment indicated: pre-vaccination baseline after standard-of-care therapy. The material was PBMCs, obtained from a glioma patient treated with radiotherapy, temozolomide or both. The receptors derive from a man in his thirties or forties with glioma.

This chain connects TRBV29-1 to TRBJ2-5; the D gene is possibly TRBD2 (6 bases). Germline values: CDR1 SQVTM, CDR2 ANQGSEA. The CDR3 is made up of 14 amino acids. Deletions cut 7 bases from V and 0 bases from J, with 15 bases between. The CDR3 DNA follows: TGCAGCGCCGGAGGGGCATCGTACCAAGAGACCCAGTACTTC. Residues: CSAGGASYQETQYF.

The CDR3 loop reads CATSQRGVTDTQYF. The CDR3 DNA is TGTGCCACCTCCCAAAGGGGCGTGACAGATACGCAGTATTTT. The V and J genes are TRBV19 and TRBJ2-3, with D perhaps matching TRBD1 (5 bases). The V end was cut by 10 bases, the J end by 3 bases, with 17 bases between. CDR1 and CDR2 from the germline V gene are LNHDA and SQIVND (reference sequence). The CDR3 extends over 14 amino acids.

A note on this clone: The junction differs from germline at one of its ends, possibly a read error. V usage is TRBV6-5 and J usage is TRBJ1-1; 8 bases map to TRBD1. CDR1 is MNHEY, CDR2 SVGAGI, per germline. The CDR3 loop spans 14 amino acids. The CDR3 DNA sequence: TGTGCCGGCAGTTTCGATAAGGGACAGGCCCAAGCTTTCTTT. Its translation: CAGSFDKGQAQAFF.

The chain couples TRBV4-1 to TRBJ2-1, with 14 nucleotides matching TRBD2. The CDR3 consists of 15 residues. Trimming took 1 base from V and 15 from J; bases not matched to a gene: 8. CDR1 and CDR2 (germline): MGHRA, YSYEKL. CDR3 DNA sequence: TGCGCCAGCAGCCAAGCTGCCGGGACTAGCGGGAGTCGGTTCTTC. It is translated as CASSQAAGTSGSRFF.

V usage is TRBV6-5 and J usage is TRBJ1-6; 7 nucleotides match TRBD1. The trim removed 2 bases at V and 8 bases at J, leaving 6 bases unmatched. Germline assignment: CDR1 MNHEY and CDR2 SVGAGI. This CDR3 has 15 residues. CDR3 sequence: CASSYAGTDHSPLHF. The CDR3, as DNA: TGTGCCAGCAGTTACGCAGGGACAGACCATTCACCCCTCCACTTT.

This chain joins TRBV11-3 and TRBJ2-5; perhaps TRBD1 as D (6 bases). The CDR3 totals 16 residues. The germline CDR1 and CDR2 sequences are SGHNT and YENEEA. Trimming removed 4 bases from V and 4 bases from J, with 19 bases in between. This CDR3 is CASSSRGSQGPETQYF. The CDR3 nucleotides read TGTGCCAGCAGCTCAAGGGGAAGCCAGGGGCCAGAGACCCAGTACTTC. Full variable domain (rest looked up from reference TRBV11-3 and TRBJ2-5): EAGVVQSPRYKIIEKKQPVAFWCNPISGHNTLYWYLQNLGQGPELLIRYENEEAVDDSQLPKDRFSAERLKGVDSTLKIQPAELGDSAVYLCASSSRGSQGPETQYFGPGTRLLVL.

This rearrangement joins TRBV27 to TRBJ2-1; D is unresolved. Germline values: CDR1 MNHEY, CDR2 SMNVEV (reference sequence). With 1 base removed from V and 0 bases from J, the gap between germline ends came to 10 bases. CDR3 length: 16 residues. CDR3 loop: CASSLLSSSSYNEQFF. The DNA for the CDR3 is TGTGCCAGCAGTTTATTATCGTCGAGCTCCTACAATGAGCAGTTCTTC.

The chain combines TRBV5-1 with TRBJ1-3; 8 positions match TRBD1. Germline lookup yields CDR1 SGHRS and CDR2 YFSETQ. This CDR3 spans 15 amino acids. V shed 0 bases, J shed 4 bases, and the junction held 3 bases outside the gene matches. The CDR3, as DNA: TGCGCCAGCAGCTTGGAGGGACAGGTGGGAAACACCATATATTTT. Translating gives CASSLEGQVGNTIYF.

The rearrangement links TRBV5-4 to TRBJ2-1; a weak D match, TRBD2 (5 bases). The CDR3 consists of 17 residues. Germline CDR1 reads SGHNT; CDR2 reads YYREEE (reference sequence). V was cut by 5 bases and J by 0 bases, with 18 bases left in between. CDR3 loop: CASRPHSSLSSYNEQFF. In DNA, the CDR3 is TGTGCCAGCAGACCCCATTCTAGCCTCAGCTCCTACAATGAGCAGTTCTTC. The entire variable domain, with the rest obtained from reference TRBV5-4 and TRBJ2-1, is as follows: ETGVTQSPTHLIKTRGQQVTLRCSSQSGHNTVSWYQQALGQGPQFIFQYYREEENGRGNFPPRFSGLQFPNYSSELNVNALELDDSALYLCASRPHSSLSSYNEQFFGPGTRLTVL.

In this sample, this clone turned up once. The chain is built from TRBV2 and TRBJ2-5; no reliable D call. Germline assignment: CDR1 SNHLY and CDR2 FYNNEI. The CDR3 has 11 amino acids. The V end was cut by 5 bases, the J end by 7 bases, with 8 bases between. This CDR3 reads CASSLGLTQYF. The CDR3 DNA is TGTGCCAGCAGTCTTGGGCTGACCCAGTACTTC.

The V and J genes are TRBV19 and TRBJ2-1; D not resolved. Germline loops: CDR1 LNHDA, CDR2 SQIVND (reference sequence). V gave up 6 bases and J gave up 6 bases, with 12 bases separating them. The CDR3 runs 13 residues. CDR3 nucleotides: TGTGCCAGTAGCTATACGCTCCCCAATGAGCAGTTCTTC. Protein sequence: CASSYTLPNEQFF.

This chain uses TRBV7-9 with TRBJ2-7, with D possibly being TRBD1 (5 bases). The CDR3 extends over 14 amino acids. Trimming left V 2 bases short and J 6 bases short, with 14 bases between. Germline-derived CDR1 and CDR2 are SEHNR and FQNEAQ (reference sequence). Here the CDR3 reads CASSLQGTPSEQYF. The CDR3 coding sequence is TGTGCCAGCAGCTTACAGGGTACCCCAAGCGAGCAGTACTTC. The full variable domain, rest sourced from reference TRBV7-9 and TRBJ2-7, is DTGVSQNPRHKITKRGQNVTFRCDPISEHNRLYWYRQTLGQGPEFLTYFQNEAQLEKSRLLSDRFSAERPKGSFSTLEIQRTEQGDSAMYLCASSLQGTPSEQYFGPGTRLTVT.

The V gene is TRBV5-8, the J gene TRBJ2-5, with 11 bases that match TRBD2. The CDR3 runs 16 residues. J was trimmed by 4 bases and V by 0 bases; bases with no gene match: 5. CDR1 SGHTS and CDR2 YDEGEE come from the germline V gene. This CDR3 reads CASSLDLAGGPETQYF. CDR3 nucleotides: TGTGCCAGCAGCTTGGACCTAGCGGGAGGCCCAGAGACCCAGTACTTC.

The chain has TRBV6-5 and TRBJ1-4; D remains ambiguous. The CDR3 spans 14 residues. The V and J ends lost 2 bases and 0 bases respectively, with 4 bases between them. The germline V gene encodes CDR1 MNHEY and CDR2 SVGAGI. CDR3 sequence reads: CASSYIATNEKLFF. The CDR3 DNA sequence: TGTGCCAGCAGTTACATTGCAACTAATGAAAAACTGTTTTTT.

This chain links TRBV19 with TRBJ1-2; 8 positions agree with TRBD1. The germline V gene encodes CDR1 LNHDA and CDR2 SQIVND (reference sequence). After removal of 11 bases from V and 3 bases from J, the junction contained 8 bases not matched to a gene. The CDR3 contains 13 residues. CDR3 coding DNA: TGTGCCGCCGGGACAGGCGTATACTATGGCTACACCTTC. This translates into CAAGTGVYYGYTF.

The chain carries TRBV7-6 and TRBJ2-2; a weak D match, TRBD1 (7 bases). V gave up 5 bases and J gave up 1 base, with 14 bases separating them. This CDR3 spans 16 amino acids. Germline V gives CDR1 SGHVS, CDR2 FNYEAQ. This chain's CDR3 is CASSGGTDLNTGELFF. CDR3 nucleotide sequence: TGTGCCAGCAGCGGAGGGACAGACCTGAACACCGGGGAGCTGTTTTTT.

The rearrangement links TRBV30 to TRBJ2-3; perhaps TRBD2 as D (5 bases). V lost 0 bases and J 5 bases, leaving 9 bases between the germline ends. This CDR3 has 13 residues. CDR1 and CDR2 from the germline V gene are GTSNPN and SVGIG (reference sequence). CDR3 DNA: TGTGCCTGGAGTGTAAATGAGGGAGATACGCAGTATTTT. Translation: CAWSVNEGDTQYF.

The V and J genes are TRBV9 and TRBJ2-7; 7 bases agree with TRBD1. In germline, CDR1 is SGDLS, CDR2 YYNGEE. The CDR3 totals 16 residues. The J segment lost 0 bases and the V segment lost 4 bases, leaving 10 bases of the junction unmatched. The CDR3 region has the DNA TGTGCCAGCAGCAGCAAGCCGGGACAGAGCTCCTACGAGCAGTACTTC. As protein: CASSSKPGQSSYEQYF.

This sequence joins TRBV6-4 and TRBJ1-2, with TRBD1 as a possible D gene (5 bases). Trimming took 1 base from V and 8 from J, leaving 14 bases between them. CDR3 length equals 14 residues. Germline CDR1 and CDR2: MRHNA and SNTAGT. The CDR3 nucleotides are TGTGCCAGCAGTGACTTCGGTAGGGGTTACGGCTACACCTTC. Its translation: CASSDFGRGYGYTF.

The rearrangement links TRBV27 to TRBJ2-7; the match to TRBD2 covers 8 bases. Germline loops: CDR1 MNHEY, CDR2 SMNVEV (reference sequence). This CDR3 is 16 amino acids long. V shed 4 bases, J shed 3 bases, and the junction held 11 bases outside the gene matches. CDR3 residues: CASSSRGGPSHYEQYF. The CDR3 DNA sequence: TGTGCCAGCAGTTCGCGCGGGGGGCCCTCTCACTACGAGCAGTACTTC.

The chain combines TRBV25-1 with TRBJ2-7; 7 bases align to TRBD1. This CDR3 spans 14 amino acids. The V segment lost 1 base and the J segment 3 bases; nucleotides outside the gene matches: 3. Germline V lookup: CDR1 MGHDK, CDR2 SYGVNS. The DNA of the CDR3 is TGTGCCAGCAGTGAATTTGACAGGGTCTACGAGCAGTACTTC. This codes for CASSEFDRVYEQYF.

The chain employs TRBV19 and TRBJ1-5; a weak D match, TRBD1 (5 bases). Germline values: CDR1 LNHDA, CDR2 SQIVND (reference sequence). The CDR3 totals 15 residues. V was clipped by 7 bases and J by 3 bases, with 16 bases between them. CDR3 loop: CASNPLDSFNQPQHF. CDR3 nucleotide sequence: TGTGCCAGTAACCCACTCGACAGTTTCAATCAGCCCCAGCATTTT.

The count of this clone is one. The V call is TRBV15, the J call TRBJ1-4; D is ambiguous. Germline V gives CDR1 LNHNV, CDR2 YYDKDF (reference sequence). The CDR3 covers 15 residues. Trimming pared 5 bases from V and 2 bases from J, leaving 12 bases between. In DNA form, the CDR3 reads TGTGCCACCAGCGCCTTGATCTCGACTAATGAAAAACTGTTTTTT. Translating gives CATSALISTNEKLFF.